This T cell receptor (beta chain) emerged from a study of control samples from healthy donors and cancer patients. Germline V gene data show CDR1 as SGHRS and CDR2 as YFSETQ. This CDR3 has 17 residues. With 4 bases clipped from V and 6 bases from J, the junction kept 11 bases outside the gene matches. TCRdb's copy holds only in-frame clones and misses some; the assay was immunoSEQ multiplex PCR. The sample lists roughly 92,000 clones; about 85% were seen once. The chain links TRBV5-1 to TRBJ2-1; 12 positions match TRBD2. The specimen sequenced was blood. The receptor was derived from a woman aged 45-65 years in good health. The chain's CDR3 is CASSRDTSGGLGNEQFF. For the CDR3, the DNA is TGCGCCAGCAGCCGAGATACTAGCGGGGGGCTGGGCAATGAGCAGTTCTTC.